This T cell receptor (beta chain) was sequenced during a study of T cells in Graves' hyperthyroidism and ophthalmopathy. Broader study findings: Before onset, ophthalmopathy was predicted by the model a median roughly 6.8 months earlier.

Template material for amplifying TCR beta CDR3 regions consisted of RNA transcripts. During a first-round RT-PCR of the TCR CDR3, the HTBI primer set was used. TCRdb passed the multiplex PCR reads through MiXCR, listing each CDR3 protein once. This sample has 600,000 to 700,000 distinct CDR3 sequences, with under 15% found just once. V was pared by 4 bases and J by 3 bases, with 18 bases between. Germline V gives CDR1 MNHNS, CDR2 SASEGT. The CDR3 runs to 16 residues. This clonotype was picked up many times. What it recognizes is unknown. Thyroid ultrasound, orbital computed tomography, clinical symptoms, and serum thyroxine and TRAb underpinned diagnoses.

The gene calls are TRBV6-1 and TRBJ2-5; D may be TRBD1 (5 bases). This TCR was recovered from a woman in her thirties or forties with Graves' ophthalmopathy. Specimen: blood. The CDR3 spells CASSVQQEFHEETQYF. CDR3 coding DNA: TGTGCCAGCAGTGTTCAACAGGAATTTCACGAAGAGACCCAGTACTTC.